Each of the 15 T cell receptor beta chains below was sequenced from the same sample in a study of blood T cell repertoires in COVID-19. This table comes from immunoSEQ multiplex PCR, and its TCRdb copy is limited to in-frame clones, with some not included. The sample has 220,000 or so clones; 70% to 90% are singletons. What was sequenced was peripheral blood. Receptor source: a middle-aged man who had recovered from COVID-19.

This clone was recorded only once. Additional DNA sequences in this sample encode the identical CDR3. The chain combines TRBV20-1 with TRBJ2-1, with D hard to call. Trimming stripped 6 bases from V and 5 bases from J, with 8 bases between. Looked up from germline, CDR1 is DFQATT and CDR2 is SNEGSKA (reference sequence). This CDR3 has 11 residues. The CDR3 DNA reads TGCAGTGCCACTCGTCACAATGAGCAGTTCTTC. It codes for CSATRHNEQFF.

This clone turned up a few times. The chain carries TRBV5-5 and TRBJ1-6; D is possibly TRBD1 (5 bases). Germline loops: CDR1 SGHKS, CDR2 YYEKEE (reference sequence). The V gene lost 4 bases and the J gene lost 5 bases, with 10 bases spanning the gap. This CDR3 spans 14 amino acids. The CDR3 coding sequence is TGTGCCAGCAGCCCGGGCAGGGATAATTCACCCCTCCACTTT. It is translated as CASSPGRDNSPLHF.

CDR3 residues: CATSEGGTNEKLFF. CDR3 nucleotides: TGTGCCACCAGTGAGGGAGGAACTAATGAAAAACTGTTTTTT. The V and J genes are TRBV24-1 and TRBJ1-4; D remains ambiguous. From germline, CDR1 is KGHDR and CDR2 SFDVKD. The CDR3 covers 14 residues. The V end was cut by 4 bases, the J end by 1 base, with 6 bases between.

The chain uses TRBV6-5 and TRBJ1-5; D unclear. CDR1 is MNHEY, CDR2 SVGAGI, per germline. The V end lost 6 bases, the J end lost 2 bases, and 8 bases lay between the germline ends. The CDR3 is 13 residues long. The CDR3 nucleotides read TGTGCCAGCAGCCCGTGGCGCAATCAGCCCCAGCATTTT. This codes for CASSPWRNQPQHF.

The CDR3: CASRGLAGSADTQYF. The CDR3, as DNA: TGTGCCAGCAGGGGATTAGCGGGATCAGCAGATACGCAGTATTTT. The chain couples TRBV28 to TRBJ2-3; 8 bases map to TRBD2. Per germline, CDR1 MDHEN and CDR2 SYDVKM. V trimming: 6 bases; J trimming: 4 bases; junction bases outside the gene matches: 9. The CDR3 runs to 15 residues.

The chain uses TRBV28 and TRBJ1-3; D ambiguous. Germline CDR1 MDHEN, CDR2 SYDVKM. This CDR3 contains 14 residues. V lost 2 bases, J lost 4 bases, and 9 bases lay in between. This chain's CDR3 is CASSLQVEGNTIYF. CDR3 nucleotides: TGTGCCAGCAGTTTACAGGTTGAGGGAAACACCATATATTTT.

This clone was counted many times. The gene calls are TRBV27 and TRBJ1-3; no clear D. Germline lookup yields CDR1 MNHEY and CDR2 SMNVEV (reference sequence). CDR3 size: 14 residues. V lost 2 bases, J lost 6 bases, and 11 bases lay in between. CDR3 sequence: CASSLAAGVNTIYF. CDR3 nucleotide sequence: TGTGCCAGCAGTTTAGCCGCAGGTGTAAACACCATATATTTT.

This rearrangement joins TRBV10-2 to TRBJ2-7; 9 bases map to TRBD2. The ends lost 4 bases at V and 6 bases at J; junction bases unmatched: 7. The CDR3 runs to 14 residues. Germline loops: CDR1 WSHSY, CDR2 SAAADI. The CDR3 protein is CASSGSSGTFEQYF. In DNA form, the CDR3 reads TGCGCCAGCAGTGGTTCTAGCGGGACGTTCGAGCAGTACTTC.

This clone was counted a few times. The chain uses TRBV18 and TRBJ2-7, with TRBD1 identical over 8 bases. Trimming took 5 bases from V and 6 from J; bases not matched to a gene: 12. This CDR3 comprises 15 residues. Germline-derived CDR1 and CDR2 are KGHSH and LQKENI. CDR3 bases: TGTGCCAGCTCATCTCGAACAGGGGGTCTCTCCGAGCAGTACTTC. This sequence encodes CASSSRTGGLSEQYF.

The chain couples TRBV30 to TRBJ2-7, with TRBD2 matching over 15 bases. Germline CDR1 is GTSNPN and CDR2 is SVGIG (reference sequence). The V gene end was trimmed by 2 bases and the J gene end by 2 bases; junction bases not matched to a gene: 13. This CDR3 is built from 19 residues. In DNA form, the CDR3 reads TGTGCCTGGAGTATTCGCCCGGGACTAGCGGGAGGATCCGCCTACGAGCAGTACTTC. As protein: CAWSIRPGLAGGSAYEQYF.

The genes are TRBV5-1 and TRBJ2-1; 8 positions match TRBD2. Germline CDR1 and CDR2: SGHRS and YFSETQ. The V and J ends lost 4 bases and 8 bases, in that order; junction bases with no gene match: 11. This CDR3 spans 15 amino acids. The CDR3 nucleotides read TGCGCCAGCAGCCCCGGGAGGGCCCGTTTTGATGAGCAGTTCTTC. Amino acid sequence: CASSPGRARFDEQFF.

The J gene is TRBJ2-7, the V gene TRBV28; TRBD2 is a possible D gene (5 bases). Germline V gives CDR1 MDHEN, CDR2 SYDVKM. Trimming took off 2 bases at V and 6 bases at J, with 14 bases between the two ends. The CDR3 contains 14 residues. The CDR3 region is CASSLRLPDPEQYF. CDR3 DNA: TGTGCCAGCAGTTTACGACTACCCGACCCCGAGCAGTACTTC.

The chain uses TRBV5-6 and TRBJ2-7, with 8 positions matching TRBD2. Germline values: CDR1 SGHDT, CDR2 YYEEEE. This CDR3 is 16 amino acids long. The V segment lost 0 bases and the J segment 3 bases; nucleotides outside the gene matches: 8. CDR3 amino acids: CASSLVGSGSNYEQYF. CDR3 DNA: TGTGCCAGCAGCTTGGTGGGAAGCGGGAGTAACTACGAGCAGTACTTC. Together with reference TRBV5-6 and TRBJ2-7, the CDR3 gives the full variable domain: DAGVTQSPTHLIKTRGQQVTLRCSPKSGHDTVSWYQQALGQGPQFIFQYYEEEERQRGNFPDRFSGHQFPNYSSELNVNALLLGDSALYLCASSLVGSGSNYEQYFGPGTRLTVT.

The CDR3 loop reads CASSVTSGAYNEQFF. DNA of the CDR3: TGTGCCAGTAGTGTCACTAGCGGGGCTTACAATGAGCAGTTCTTC. The chain employs TRBV19 and TRBJ2-1; 10 nucleotides agree with TRBD2. Germline CDR1 LNHDA, CDR2 SQIVND (reference sequence). The CDR3 consists of 15 residues. V was clipped by 5 bases and J by 4 bases; unmatched bases: 5.

The chain's CDR3 is CASSQVSSTDTQYF. The CDR3 DNA reads as TGTGCCAGCAGCCAAGTTTCTAGCACAGATACGCAGTATTTT. The chain carries TRBV4-2 and TRBJ2-3; D unresolved. The CDR3 consists of 14 residues. V was cut by 1 base and J by 0 bases, with 5 bases left in between. Germline values: CDR1 LGHNA, CDR2 YNFKEQ.